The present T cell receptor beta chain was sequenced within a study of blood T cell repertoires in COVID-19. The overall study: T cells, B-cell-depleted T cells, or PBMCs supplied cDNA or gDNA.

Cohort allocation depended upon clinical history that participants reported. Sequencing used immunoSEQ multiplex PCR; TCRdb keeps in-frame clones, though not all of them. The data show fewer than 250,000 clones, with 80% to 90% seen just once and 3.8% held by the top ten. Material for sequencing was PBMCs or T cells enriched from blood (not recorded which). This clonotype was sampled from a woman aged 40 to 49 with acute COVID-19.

CDR3 nucleotide sequence: TGTGCCAGCAGTTCTCCGGGTCTTGACTATGGCTACACCTTC. The encoded protein is CASSSPGLDYGYTF. The chain combines TRBV28 with TRBJ1-2, with D unclear. CDR1 is MDHEN, CDR2 SYDVKM, per germline. The V end was cut by 4 bases, the J end by 3 bases, with 12 bases between. This CDR3 is built from 14 residues.